This T cell receptor (beta chain) was identified in a study of blood T cell repertoires in COVID-19. The overall study: The United States, Italy and Spain supplied acute and convalescent COVID-19 samples. PBMCs, B-cell-depleted T cells, or T cells provided the cDNA or gDNA that made up the material.

The V end lost 0 bases, the J end lost 4 bases, and 7 bases lay between the germline ends. This CDR3 comprises 14 residues. Germline V gene lookup returns CDR1 LNHNV and CDR2 YYDKDF (reference sequence). In the original workflow: Amplification of reference gene primers provided the estimated nucleated cell counts. Only in-frame clones appear in the TCRdb table, and some are missing; sequencing was by immunoSEQ multiplex PCR. That table supplies the V and J calls and clone size; D and trimming were determined from the DNA. The sample consists of approximately 160,000 clones, roughly 86% of them appearing once. This clone was seen repeatedly, ten times or more.

The sample comprised peripheral blood. The clonotype comes from a man aged 35-49 years who had recovered from COVID-19. V is TRBV15 and J is TRBJ1-5; no firm D call. The CDR3 coding sequence is TGTGCCACCAGCAGAGATCGGGTAAATCAGCCCCAGCATTTT. It translates to CATSRDRVNQPQHF. The full variable domain, with the rest looked up from reference TRBV15 and TRBJ1-5, is DAMVIQNPRYQVTQFGKPVTLSCSQTLNHNVMYWYQQKSSQAPKLLFHYYDKDFNNEADTPDNFQSRRPNTSFCFLDIRSPGLGDTAMYLCATSRDRVNQPQHFGDGTRLSIL.